Listed below are T cell receptor beta chains from one sample, sequenced in a study of brain T cells in children with intractable seizures. Clones were sequenced by immunoSEQ multiplex PCR, and TCRdb holds only the in-frame ones, with some missing. The sample includes a few hundred thousand clones, approximately 93% of them seen just once. Sequencing was performed on peripheral blood, taken 4 to 5 months after surgery. These receptors were collected from a boy under two years old with tuberous sclerosis and intractable seizures. The CDR3 runs from the conserved cysteine through the conserved F or W. Each record gives: J gene, V gene, D gene, CDR3 protein, CDR3 DNA. The D gene is left open where the match is weak.

TRBJ2-7,TRBV11-3,TRBD2,CASSLDWPGKGTSGNDEQYF,TGTGCCAGCAGCTTAGATTGGCCTGGGAAAGGGACTAGCGGGAACGACGAGCAGTACTTC
TRBJ1-2,TRBV7-9,TRBD1,CASSEGDRIYGYTF,TGTGCCAGCAGCGAAGGGGACAGGATCTATGGCTACACCTTC
TRBJ2-2,TRBV19,-,CASSIEQGKNTGELFF,TGTGCCAGTAGTATAGAGCAGGGGAAGAACACCGGGGAGCTGTTTTTT
TRBJ1-2,TRBV19,-,CASGGTPVRDYGYTF,TGTGCCAGTGGGGGGACACCGGTAAGAGACTATGGCTACACCTTC
TRBJ1-1,TRBV5-6,-,CASSLMNTEAFF,TGTGCCAGCAGCTTGATGAACACTGAAGCTTTCTTT
TRBJ2-1,TRBV7-2,TRBD1,CASSLRQGTYNEQFF,TGTGCCAGCAGCCTTAGACAGGGTACCTACAATGAGCAGTTCTTC
TRBJ2-1,TRBV25-1,-,CASSESVGPLYNEQFF,TGTGCCAGCAGTGAATCAGTGGGGCCTTTATACAATGAGCAGTTCTTC
TRBJ1-1,TRBV5-1,-,CASSLSGTMNTEAFF,TGCGCCAGCAGCTTGTCTGGGACTATGAACACTGAAGCTTTCTTT
TRBJ2-7,TRBV11-2,-,CASSLAGDEQYF,TGTGCCAGCAGCTTAGCGGGAGACGAGCAGTACTTC
TRBJ2-7,TRBV5-6,-,CASSSGLQTYEQYF,TGTGCCAGCAGCTCGGGACTGCAAACCTACGAGCAGTACTTC
TRBJ2-7,TRBV6-5,-,CASRKTRDREQYF,TGTGCCAGCAGGAAAACCCGGGACCGAGAGCAGTACTTC
TRBJ2-7,TRBV18,-,CASSPRTGNTYEQYF,TGTGCCAGCTCACCACGTACAGGGAATACCTACGAGCAGTACTTC
TRBJ2-2,TRBV7-3,-,CASSLGGATGELFF,TGTGCCAGCAGCTTGGGCGGGGCGACCGGGGAGCTGTTTTTT
TRBJ1-1,TRBV6-6,-,CASSYGLRGEAFF,TGTGCCAGCAGTTATGGATTAAGGGGAGAAGCTTTCTTT
TRBJ2-1,TRBV7-9,-,CASRDSSYNEQFF,TGTGCCAGCAGGGACAGCTCCTACAATGAGCAGTTCTTC
TRBJ1-5,TRBV15,-,CATSRERIQFSNQPQHF,TGTGCCACCAGCAGAGAAAGAATTCAGTTTAGCAATCAGCCCCAGCATTTT
TRBJ2-1,TRBV27,-,CASSFARGGNNEQFF,TGTGCCAGCAGTTTTGCGCGTGGGGGAAACAATGAGCAGTTCTTC